The 14 T cell receptor beta chains presented below share a single source sample, sequenced in a study of OX40 agonist ivuxolimab in advanced cancers. Clones were read by immunoSEQ multiplex PCR, and TCRdb kept only the in-frame ones, dropping some. Counted here are 120,000 or so clones, about nine tenths occurring once; the ten biggest clones make up 0.27%. Source: CD4+ or CD8+ T cells sorted from blood, taken in a trial of the OX40 agonist ivuxolimab. Receptors were obtained from an adult with an advanced solid tumor such as melanoma, head and neck, liver or kidney cancer.

The chain recombines TRBV5-6 with TRBJ1-2; D possibly corresponds to TRBD1 (5 bases). Germline V lookup: CDR1 SGHDT, CDR2 YYEEEE. Trimming pared 1 base from V and 2 bases from J, leaving 15 bases between. The CDR3 sequence is 16 residues long. CDR3 DNA sequence: TGTGCCAGCAGCTTGAGAGTGGCAGGGTCAAACTATGGCTACACCTTC. It encodes CASSLRVAGSNYGYTF.

J is TRBJ1-1 and V is TRBV19, with TRBD1 identical over 7 bases. This CDR3 region has 14 residues. The junction had 5 bases not matched to a gene; V was cut back by 3 bases and J by 4 bases. Germline V gives CDR1 LNHDA, CDR2 SQIVND (reference sequence). The CDR3 region is CASSINRGGTEAFF. Here the CDR3 DNA reads TGTGCCAGTAGTATTAACAGGGGCGGCACTGAAGCTTTCTTT.

The chain couples TRBV20-1 to TRBJ1-2; D gene uncertain. Trimming cost V 0 bases and J 6 bases, with 2 bases left between them. Germline CDR1 DFQATT, CDR2 SNEGSKA (reference sequence). The CDR3 covers 10 residues. CDR3 nucleotides: TGCAGTGCTAGAGAGGATGGCTACACCTTC. This encodes CSAREDGYTF.

V gene TRBV13 combines with J gene TRBJ2-1; 7 positions match TRBD1. V shed 2 bases and J 9 bases; nucleotides not matched to a gene: 7. The CDR3 runs 14 residues. Per the germline V gene, CDR1 is PRHDT and CDR2 is FYEKMQ (reference sequence). This CDR3 reads CASSLTPGDSEQFF. The CDR3 nucleotides are TGTGCCAGCAGCTTAACCCCAGGGGACAGTGAGCAGTTCTTC.

The chain recombines TRBV10-3 with TRBJ1-1, with TRBD1 identical over 10 bases. J was trimmed by 5 bases and V by 10 bases; bases with no gene match: 4. Germline V gene sequence: CDR1 ENHRY, CDR2 SYGVKD. This CDR3 contains 12 residues. CDR3 sequence: CATGQGGTEAFF. In nucleotides, the CDR3 is TGTGCCACCGGACAGGGGGGAACTGAAGCTTTCTTT.

This rearrangement joins TRBV7-2 to TRBJ2-1; 7 bases align to TRBD2. CDR3 length equals 12 residues. V shed 4 bases and J 16 bases; nucleotides not matched to a gene: 10. CDR1 and CDR2 from the germline V gene are SGHTA and FQGNSA. CDR3 protein: CASSWTRSIGFF. The CDR3 bases are TGTGCCAGCAGCTGGACTAGGAGTATAGGCTTCTTC.

The chain has TRBV5-1 and TRBJ1-3, with D uncertain. Trimming left V 0 bases short and J 1 base short, with 5 bases between. CDR1 and CDR2 from the germline V gene are SGHRS and YFSETQ. This CDR3 has 14 amino acids. The CDR3 bases are TGCGCCAGCAGCTTGGATCAGTCTGGAAACACCATATATTTT. Its translation: CASSLDQSGNTIYF. The variable domain in full, completed from reference TRBV5-1 and TRBJ1-3, reads KAGVTQTPRYLIKTRGQQVTLSCSPISGHRSVSWYQQTPGQGLQFLFEYFSETQRNKGNFPGRFSGRQFSNSRSEMNVSTLELGDSALYLCASSLDQSGNTIYFGEGSWLTVV.

J is TRBJ1-2 and V is TRBV7-2; D unclear. V lost 1 base and J lost 8, with 14 bases in between. The CDR3 is 14 residues long. CDR1 and CDR2 (germline): SGHTA, FQGNSA. As DNA, the CDR3 is TGTGCCAGCAGCTTAGGGTCCCCGACCGCCGGCTACACCTTC. Protein product: CASSLGSPTAGYTF.

The chain joins TRBV7-2 to TRBJ1-1, with unresolved D. CDR3 size: 14 residues. Germline V gene data show CDR1 as SGHTA and CDR2 as FQGNSA. Trimming took 1 base from V and 4 from J, leaving 10 bases between them. The CDR3 DNA follows: TGTGCCAGCAGCTTAGAAGGGAAGGTCACTGAAGCTTTCTTT. Residues: CASSLEGKVTEAFF.

This clone was seen a single time. J is TRBJ2-1 and V is TRBV7-2, with D unclear. This CDR3 region has 14 residues. Germline values: CDR1 SGHTA, CDR2 FQGNSA. V lost 5 bases to trimming and J lost 8 bases, with 16 bases between them. CDR3 amino acids: CASSVSARNDEQFF. The CDR3 region has the DNA TGTGCCAGCAGCGTTAGTGCACGCAACGATGAGCAGTTCTTC.

The chain carries TRBV2 and TRBJ1-2, with D maybe TRBD1 (6 bases). The germline CDR1 and CDR2 sequences are SNHLY and FYNNEI. The CDR3 covers 12 residues. V lost 3 bases, J lost 7 bases, and 9 bases lay in between. Here the CDR3 DNA reads TGTGCCAGCAGTGATATAGGGGGTGGCTACACCTTC. Translation: CASSDIGGGYTF.

This chain joins TRBV7-2 and TRBJ2-7; TRBD1 matches at 8 bases. The CDR3 sequence is 14 residues long. From germline, CDR1 is SGHTA and CDR2 FQGNSA. V lost 2 bases, J lost 6 bases, and 6 bases stayed unmatched. CDR3 DNA: TGTGCCAGCAGCTTAACGACAGGGGTGCGCGAGCAGTACTTC. Its protein product is CASSLTTGVREQYF.

The chain employs TRBV28 and TRBJ2-2; a weak D match, TRBD2 (7 bases). This CDR3 comprises 17 residues. V was cut by 1 base and J by 4 bases, with 16 bases left in between. Germline-derived CDR1 and CDR2 are MDHEN and SYDVKM. CDR3 protein: CASSLLGGGLGTGELFF. CDR3 DNA: TGTGCCAGCAGTTTATTGGGCGGGGGCTTGGGCACCGGGGAGCTGTTTTTT. The full variable domain, rest sourced from reference TRBV28 and TRBJ2-2, is DVKVTQSSRYLVKRTGEKVFLECVQDMDHENMFWYRQDPGLGLRLIYFSYDVKMKEKGDIPEGYSVSREKKERFSLILESASTNQTSMYLCASSLLGGGLGTGELFFGEGSRLTVL.

The chain couples TRBV5-1 to TRBJ1-4; D is uncertain. V was shortened by 4 bases and J by 8 bases, with 18 bases between the two germline ends. The germline V gene encodes CDR1 SGHRS and CDR2 YFSETQ. CDR3 length: 15 amino acids. CDR3 amino acids: CASSQDSRVEEKLFF. CDR3 bases: TGCGCCAGCAGCCAGGACTCTAGGGTTGAGGAAAAACTGTTTTTT. The full variable domain, in which reference TRBV5-1 and TRBJ1-4 provide the parts outside the CDR3, is KAGVTQTPRYLIKTRGQQVTLSCSPISGHRSVSWYQQTPGQGLQFLFEYFSETQRNKGNFPGRFSGRQFSNSRSEMNVSTLELGDSALYLCASSQDSRVEEKLFFGSGTQLSVL.